Each of the 15 T cell receptor beta chains below was sequenced from the same sample in a study of T-cell memory formation after mild COVID-19. TCRdb processed the 5' RACE reads anew with MiXCR; each CDR3 protein has one entry. The sample yields about 350,000 distinct CDR3 sequences, around 28% seen once. Source material: PBMCs or a T cell subset sorted from them (not recorded which). Receptors originate from an adult woman who had mild COVID-19 (a few samples of this study predate the infection). Cell type and time point are not known.

This rearrangement joins TRBV7-8 to TRBJ1-2; 8 bases agree with TRBD1. CDR3 size: 14 residues. With 5 bases clipped from V and 8 bases from J, the junction kept 10 bases outside the gene matches. From germline, CDR1 is SGHVS and CDR2 FQNEAQ. The CDR3 loop reads CASSPFQGAQGYTF. The CDR3 nucleotides are TGTGCCAGCAGCCCCTTCCAGGGGGCGCAAGGCTACACCTTC.

This chain links TRBV6-6 with TRBJ2-1, with D perhaps TRBD1 or TRBD2 (6 bases each). This CDR3 contains 16 residues. Germline V lookup: CDR1 MNHNY, CDR2 SVGAGI (reference sequence). The V end lost 2 bases, the J end lost 2 bases, and 13 bases lay between the germline ends. CDR3: CASSYAPGGPYNEQFF. CDR3 sequence (DNA): TGTGCCAGCAGTTACGCCCCCGGGGGCCCCTACAATGAGCAGTTCTTC.

The table lists this clonotype with a few counts. This sequence joins TRBV10-3 and TRBJ2-3; 10 bases are shared with TRBD2. The CDR3 consists of 15 residues. Germline trimming cut 3 bases from V and 3 bases from J; bases unmatched to any gene: 3. The germline V gene encodes CDR1 ENHRY and CDR2 SYGVKD. In nucleotides, the CDR3 is TGTGCCATCAGTGATGCGACTAGCGGGACAGATACGCAGTATTTT. Residues: CAISDATSGTDTQYF.

This rearrangement joins TRBV4-1 to TRBJ2-7; TRBD2 matches at 14 bases. Trimming removed 6 bases from V and 1 base from J; junction bases left unmatched: 8. The germline V gene has CDR1 MGHRA and CDR2 YSYEKL. This CDR3 is built from 17 residues. The CDR3 nucleotides are TGCGCCAGCAGACGGACTAGCGGGGGGCCTACTTCCTACGAGCAGTACTTC. It specifies CASRRTSGGPTSYEQYF.

This sequence joins TRBV4-2 and TRBJ2-2; tentatively, D is TRBD1 (5 bases). CDR1 and CDR2 (germline): LGHNA, YNFKEQ. V was clipped by 4 bases and J by 5 bases, with 17 bases between them. CDR3 length: 16 residues. The chain's CDR3 is CASSPRRVTSTGELFF. For the CDR3, the DNA is TGTGCCAGCAGCCCCCGCAGGGTCACATCGACCGGGGAGCTGTTTTTT.

This clonotype was detected only a few times. The chain recombines TRBV9 with TRBJ2-1, with TRBD2 identical over 9 bases. CDR1 and CDR2 (germline): SGDLS, YYNGEE. The CDR3 consists of 15 residues. V lost 4 bases to trimming and J lost 5 bases; unmatched junction nucleotides: 7. The CDR3 spells CASSPSGGPNNEQFF. The CDR3 DNA reads TGTGCCAGCAGCCCAAGCGGGGGGCCAAACAATGAGCAGTTCTTC. The full variable domain, rest sourced from reference TRBV9 and TRBJ2-1, is DSGVTQTPKHLITATGQRVTLRCSPRSGDLSVYWYQQSLDQGLQFLIQYYNGEERAKGNILERFSAQQFPDLHSELNLSSLELGDSALYFCASSPSGGPNNEQFFGPGTRLTVL.

The chain combines TRBV7-2 with TRBJ2-7; 9 nucleotides match TRBD2. The CDR3 contains 14 residues. V trimming: 10 bases; J trimming: 4 bases; junction bases outside the gene matches: 11. CDR1 and CDR2 (germline): SGHTA, FQGNSA. Here the CDR3 DNA reads TGTGCCACTTCTCCTAGCGGGGCACAATACGAGCAGTACTTC. It yields the protein CATSPSGAQYEQYF. Looking up the rest from reference TRBV7-2 and TRBJ2-7 gives the full variable domain: GAGVSQSPSNKVTEKGKDVELRCDPISGHTALYWYRQSLGQGLEFLIYFQGNSAPDKSGLPSDRFSAERTGGSVSTLTIQRTQQEDSAVYLCATSPSGAQYEQYFGPGTRLTVT.

The chain has TRBV27 and TRBJ2-7; the D is unclear. V lost 0 bases, J lost 2 bases, and 5 bases lay in between. Germline V CDR1 and CDR2: MNHEY, SMNVEV (reference sequence). The CDR3 runs to 13 residues. The CDR3 DNA follows: TGTGCCAGCAGTTTATCGTTCGCCTACGAGCAGTACTTC. It yields the protein CASSLSFAYEQYF.

This clonotype has a handful of counts. V and J are TRBV20-1 and TRBJ2-5; TRBD2 might be the D (6 bases). V lost 5 bases and J 4 bases, leaving 11 bases between the germline ends. The germline gives CDR1 DFQATT, CDR2 SNEGSKA (reference sequence). The CDR3 covers 12 residues. CDR3 sequence (DNA): TGCAGTGCTGGGCGGGGTTTAGAGACCCAGTACTTC. Amino acid sequence: CSAGRGLETQYF.

The chain uses TRBV6-5 and TRBJ2-2, with 9 bases aligning to TRBD2. V was clipped by 7 bases and J by 3 bases; unmatched bases: 6. The CDR3 has 15 residues. From germline, CDR1 is MNHEY and CDR2 SVGAGI. The CDR3 loop is CASTMTSGYTGELFF. CDR3 coding DNA: TGTGCCAGCACCATGACTAGCGGTTACACCGGGGAGCTGTTTTTT.

This clonotype appeared a few times. This rearrangement joins TRBV12-3 or TRBV12-4 to TRBJ1-5; D is unclear. Trimming removed 4 bases from V and 3 bases from J, with 16 bases in between. The CDR3 totals 16 residues. CDR3 sequence: CASSSMGAISNQPQHF. For the CDR3, the DNA is TGTGCCAGCAGTTCGATGGGCGCTATCTCCAATCAGCCCCAGCATTTT.

The genes are TRBV7-8 and TRBJ2-3; D is ambiguous. CDR1 and CDR2 from the germline V gene are SGHVS and FQNEAQ. CDR3 length: 14 residues. V lost 1 base and J 1 base, leaving 6 bases between the germline ends. The CDR3 DNA reads as TGTGCCAGCAGCTTAGTTGCAGGCACAGATACGCAGTATTTT. Residues: CASSLVAGTDTQYF.

The chain has TRBV24-1 and TRBJ2-3, with D unclear. The CDR3 extends over 14 amino acids. Germline CDR1 reads KGHDR; CDR2 reads SFDVKD. V dropped 1 base and J dropped 1 base, with 5 bases sitting between them. DNA of the CDR3: TGTGCCACCAGTGATTTCCTCCGCACAGATACGCAGTATTTT. Residues: CATSDFLRTDTQYF.

J is TRBJ2-7 and V is TRBV11-2; TRBD1 agrees at 8 bases. Germline CDR1 reads SGHAT; CDR2 reads FQNNGV. Germline trimming cut 3 bases from V and 1 base from J; bases unmatched to any gene: 11. CDR3 length: 17 residues. The CDR3 DNA sequence: TGTGCCAGCAGCTTCGTGTCGGGACAGGCGGGTTCCTACGAGCAGTACTTC. Amino acid sequence: CASSFVSGQAGSYEQYF.

Many counts were recorded for this clonotype. This sequence joins TRBV9 and TRBJ2-3; either TRBD1 or TRBD2 may fit D (5 bases each). The CDR3 has 13 residues. Trimming took 2 bases from V and 1 from J, leaving 5 bases between them. Germline V gives CDR1 SGDLS, CDR2 YYNGEE. CDR3 protein: CASSVGGTDTQYF. The CDR3 DNA reads as TGTGCCAGCAGCGTGGGGGGCACAGATACGCAGTATTTT.